The clone carrying this TCR beta chain was found once. Trimming removed 12 bases from V and 5 bases from J; junction bases left unmatched: 12. The CDR3 runs to 14 residues. Germline V gene lookup returns CDR1 KGHDR and CDR2 SFDVKD. This record comes from a study of blood T cell repertoires in COVID-19. Study-level background: The cDNA or gDNA used as material had been derived from T cells, B-cell-depleted T cells, or PBMCs.

Here immunoSEQ multiplex PCR was the method, and the copy in TCRdb shows in-frame clones only, minus some. Of tens of thousands of clones in the sample, about 80% were seen once. Specimen: peripheral blood. This chain links TRBV24-1 with TRBJ2-1, with TRBD2 matching 7 bases. The TCR sequence derives from a man in his fifties with COVID-19, enrolled during active disease. CDR3 sequence reads: CASSAGRLNNEQFF. In DNA form, the CDR3 reads TGTGCCTCCTCAGCGGGACGTCTCAACAATGAGCAGTTCTTC.